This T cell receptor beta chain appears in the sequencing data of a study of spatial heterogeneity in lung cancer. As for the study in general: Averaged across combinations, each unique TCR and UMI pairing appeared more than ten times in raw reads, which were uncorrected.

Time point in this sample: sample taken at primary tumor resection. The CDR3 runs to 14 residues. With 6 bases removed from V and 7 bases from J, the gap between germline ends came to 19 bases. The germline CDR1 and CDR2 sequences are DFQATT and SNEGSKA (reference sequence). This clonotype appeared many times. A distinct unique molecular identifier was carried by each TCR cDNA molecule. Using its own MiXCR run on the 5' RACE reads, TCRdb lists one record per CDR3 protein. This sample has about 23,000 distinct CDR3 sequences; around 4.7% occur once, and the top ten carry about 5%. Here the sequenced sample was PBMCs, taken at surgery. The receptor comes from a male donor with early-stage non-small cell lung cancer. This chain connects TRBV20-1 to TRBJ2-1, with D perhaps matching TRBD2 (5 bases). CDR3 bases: TGCAGTGCCGTCCCTGCGGTTACGGGGAATGAGCAGTTCTTC. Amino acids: CSAVPAVTGNEQFF.